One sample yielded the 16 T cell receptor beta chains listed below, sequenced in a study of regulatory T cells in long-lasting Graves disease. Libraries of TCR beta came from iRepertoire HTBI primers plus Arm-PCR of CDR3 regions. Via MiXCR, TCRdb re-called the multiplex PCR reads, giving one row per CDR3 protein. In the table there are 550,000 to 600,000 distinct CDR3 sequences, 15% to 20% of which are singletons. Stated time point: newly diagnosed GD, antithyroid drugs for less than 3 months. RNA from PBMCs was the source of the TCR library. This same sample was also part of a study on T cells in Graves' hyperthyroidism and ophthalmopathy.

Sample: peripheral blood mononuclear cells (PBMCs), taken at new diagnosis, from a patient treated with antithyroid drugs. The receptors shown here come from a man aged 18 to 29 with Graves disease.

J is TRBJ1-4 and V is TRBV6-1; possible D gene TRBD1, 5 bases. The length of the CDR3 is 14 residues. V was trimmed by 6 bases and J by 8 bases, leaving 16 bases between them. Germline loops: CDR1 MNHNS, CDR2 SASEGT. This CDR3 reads CASSPTGVGEKLFF. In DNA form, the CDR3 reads TGTGCCAGCAGCCCCACGGGGGTAGGGGAAAAACTGTTTTTT.

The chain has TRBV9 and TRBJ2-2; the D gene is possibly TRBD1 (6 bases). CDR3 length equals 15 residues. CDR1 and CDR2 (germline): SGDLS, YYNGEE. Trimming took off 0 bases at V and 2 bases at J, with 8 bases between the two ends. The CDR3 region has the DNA TGTGCCAGCAGCGTAGAGGGACAAAACACCGGGGAGCTGTTTTTT. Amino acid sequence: CASSVEGQNTGELFF.

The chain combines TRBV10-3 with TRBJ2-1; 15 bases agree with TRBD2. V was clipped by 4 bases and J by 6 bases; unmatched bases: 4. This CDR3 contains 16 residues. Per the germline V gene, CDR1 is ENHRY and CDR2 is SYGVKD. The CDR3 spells CAISARGLAGGNEQFF. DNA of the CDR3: TGTGCCATCAGTGCTAGGGGACTAGCGGGAGGCAATGAGCAGTTCTTC.

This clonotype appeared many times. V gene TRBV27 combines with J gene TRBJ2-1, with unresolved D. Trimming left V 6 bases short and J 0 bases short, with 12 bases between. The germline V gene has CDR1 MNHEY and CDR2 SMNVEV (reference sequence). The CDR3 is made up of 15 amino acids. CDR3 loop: CASSLGHSSYNEQFF. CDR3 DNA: TGTGCCAGCAGCTTGGGTCATAGCTCCTACAATGAGCAGTTCTTC.

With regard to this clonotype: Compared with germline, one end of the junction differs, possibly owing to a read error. As DNA, the CDR3 is TGTGCCGGCAGCTTAGATATCTTGGCAGACTATGGCTACACCTTC. Amino acid sequence: CAGSLDILADYGYTF. V and J are TRBV7-2 and TRBJ1-2; D gene unclear. CDR1 and CDR2 from the germline V gene are SGHTA and FQGNSA. This CDR3 spans 15 amino acids.

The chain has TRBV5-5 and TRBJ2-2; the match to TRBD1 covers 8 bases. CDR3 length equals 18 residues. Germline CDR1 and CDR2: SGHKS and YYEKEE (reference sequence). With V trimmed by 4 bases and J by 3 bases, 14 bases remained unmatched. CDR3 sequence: CASSPEGRRGQDTGELFF. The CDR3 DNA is TGTGCCAGCAGCCCAGAAGGTCGCAGGGGGCAGGACACCGGGGAGCTGTTTTTT.

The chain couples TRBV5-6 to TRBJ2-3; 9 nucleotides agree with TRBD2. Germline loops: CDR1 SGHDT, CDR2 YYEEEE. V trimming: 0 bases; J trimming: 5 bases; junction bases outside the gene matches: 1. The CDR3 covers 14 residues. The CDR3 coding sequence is TGTGCCAGCAGCTTGGTTAGCGGGAGAGATACGCAGTATTTT. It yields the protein CASSLVSGRDTQYF.

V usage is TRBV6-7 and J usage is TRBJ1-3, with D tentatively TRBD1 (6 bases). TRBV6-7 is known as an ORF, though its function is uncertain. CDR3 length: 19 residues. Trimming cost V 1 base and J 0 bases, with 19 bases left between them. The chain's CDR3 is CASSYCGARGSPSGNTIYF. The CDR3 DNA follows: TGTGCCAGCAGTTACTGTGGGGCCAGGGGTTCTCCCTCTGGAAACACCATATATTTT.

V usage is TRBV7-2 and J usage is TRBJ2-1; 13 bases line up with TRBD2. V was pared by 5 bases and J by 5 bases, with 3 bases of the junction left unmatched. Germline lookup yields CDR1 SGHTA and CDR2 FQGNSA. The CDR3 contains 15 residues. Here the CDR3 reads CASSAGLAGDNEQFF. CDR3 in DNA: TGTGCCAGCAGCGCCGGACTAGCGGGGGACAATGAGCAGTTCTTC.

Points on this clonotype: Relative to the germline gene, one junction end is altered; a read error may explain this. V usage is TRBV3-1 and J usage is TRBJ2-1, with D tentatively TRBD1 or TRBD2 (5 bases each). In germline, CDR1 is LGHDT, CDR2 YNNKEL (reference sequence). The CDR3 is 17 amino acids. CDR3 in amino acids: CVSSQEGRRLWRNEQFF. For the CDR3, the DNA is TGTGTCAGCAGCCAAGAGGGGCGGCGTCTTTGGCGGAATGAGCAGTTCTTC.

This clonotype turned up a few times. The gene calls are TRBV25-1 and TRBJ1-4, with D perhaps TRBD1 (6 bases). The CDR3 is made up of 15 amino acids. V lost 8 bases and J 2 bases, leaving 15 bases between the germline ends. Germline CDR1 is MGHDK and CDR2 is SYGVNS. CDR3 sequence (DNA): TGTGCCAGCCAACAAACAGGGACCACTAATGAAAAACTGTTTTTT. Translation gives CASQQTGTTNEKLFF.

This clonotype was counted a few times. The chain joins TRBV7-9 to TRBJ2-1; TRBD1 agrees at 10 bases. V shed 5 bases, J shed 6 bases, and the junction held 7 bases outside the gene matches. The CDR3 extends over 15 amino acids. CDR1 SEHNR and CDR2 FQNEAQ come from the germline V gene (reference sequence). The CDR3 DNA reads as TGTGCCAGCAGCCTCCGGGACAGGGGACTCAATGAGCAGTTCTTC. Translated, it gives CASSLRDRGLNEQFF. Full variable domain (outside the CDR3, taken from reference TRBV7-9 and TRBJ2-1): DTGVSQNPRHKITKRGQNVTFRCDPISEHNRLYWYRQTLGQGPEFLTYFQNEAQLEKSRLLSDRFSAERPKGSFSTLEIQRTEQGDSAMYLCASSLRDRGLNEQFFGPGTRLTVL.

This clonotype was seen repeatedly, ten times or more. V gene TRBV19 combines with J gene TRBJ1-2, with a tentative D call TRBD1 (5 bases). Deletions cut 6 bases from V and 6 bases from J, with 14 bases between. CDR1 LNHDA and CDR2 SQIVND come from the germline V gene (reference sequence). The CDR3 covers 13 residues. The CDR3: CASRLDGTNGYTF. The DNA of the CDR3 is TGTGCCAGTAGGTTAGACGGGACTAATGGCTACACCTTC. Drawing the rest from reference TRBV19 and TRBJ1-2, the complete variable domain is DGGITQSPKYLFRKEGQNVTLSCEQNLNHDAMYWYRQDPGQGLRLIYYSQIVNDFQKGDIAEGYSVSREKKESFPLTVTSAQKNPTAFYLCASRLDGTNGYTFGSGTRLTVV.

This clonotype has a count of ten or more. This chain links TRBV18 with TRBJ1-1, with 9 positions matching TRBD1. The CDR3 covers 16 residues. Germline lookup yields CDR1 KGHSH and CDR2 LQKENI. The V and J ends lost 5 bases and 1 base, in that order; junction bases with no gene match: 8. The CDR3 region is CASSSQGAPGNTEAFF. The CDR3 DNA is TGTGCCAGCTCATCACAGGGGGCCCCAGGGAACACTGAAGCTTTCTTT.

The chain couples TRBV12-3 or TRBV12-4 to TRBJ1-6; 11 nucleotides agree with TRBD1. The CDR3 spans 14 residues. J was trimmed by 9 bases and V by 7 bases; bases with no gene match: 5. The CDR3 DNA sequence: TGTGCCAGCACTCCGGACAGGGGGCCTTCACCCCTCCACTTT. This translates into CASTPDRGPSPLHF.

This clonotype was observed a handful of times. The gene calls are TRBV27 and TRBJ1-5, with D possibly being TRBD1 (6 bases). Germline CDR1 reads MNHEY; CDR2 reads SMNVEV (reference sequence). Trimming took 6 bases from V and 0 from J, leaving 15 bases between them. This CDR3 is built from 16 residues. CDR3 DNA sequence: TGTGCCAGCAGGGGGGCCGCTGGTAATAGCAATCAGCCCCAGCATTTT. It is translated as CASRGAAGNSNQPQHF.